This T cell receptor (beta chain) comes out of a study of T-cell reconstitution after alpha-beta-depleted transplantation in children (dated by TCRdb to 2016 to 2017). For the study in its entirety: Using TCR repertoire profiling, the study followed T-cell immune reconstitution in a quantitative way in children after TCRalphabeta/CD19-depleted allogeneic hematopoietic cell transplantation.

A note on this clonotype: There is no known antigen for this receptor. The input lacks base qualities; no much larger clone sits a single base away.

The CDR3, from cysteine to phenylalanine, totals 12 residues. The DNA shown is the 36-base CDR3, in frame from base 1. The junction shows trimming of 3 bases on V and 6 bases on J, plus 6 bases between the germline ends. The germline V gene sets CDR1 to SGHVS and CDR2 to FQNEAQ. Results and caveats for the whole study, not just this receptor: In some patients, high TCRbeta diversity at day 60 was attributed to recipient T cells and intrathymic progenitors that had survived conditioning. Over the following months the frequencies of hyperexpanded clones went down, and after one year T-cell counts and TCRbeta diversity were mostly credited to newly produced T cells. About two months after transplant, the apparently early recovery of alphabetaT-cell counts reportedly depended on just several hundred clones that had expanded rapidly and came from non-depleted graft cells.

This specimen's treatment or condition label, per the study, means: allogeneic hematopoietic cell transplantation with graft depleted of TCRalphabeta T cells and CD19 B cells. The transplant recipients were children given TCRalphabeta/CD19-depleted allogeneic hematopoietic cell grafts. The library was generated by PCR. Sequencing instrument: Illumina HiSeq 2500. Molecular barcoding was employed in the preparation of TCR libraries, with unique molecular identifiers being used to normalize TCRbeta repertoire quantification. TCRdb reworked the public reads: Q25 trimming with fastp, MiXCR clone assembly, productive beta chains retained. Rows are unified per CDR3 protein, each entry keeping the most common DNA and genes. This sample comprises about 580,000 distinct CDR3 sequences, more than 20% of them detected only once. The top ten clones comprise roughly 13% of the sample.

The chain couples TRBV7-8 to TRBJ2-1, with the D gene not confidently named. The sequenced sample was PBMCs, mostly from graft donor cells, obtained 360 days after TCRalphabeta/CD19-depleted stem cell transplant. This receptor was identified in a boy under two years old who had a stem cell transplant for acute myeloid leukemia, so the T cells may come from the graft donor. The CDR3 here reads CASSFTSNEQFF. The DNA sequence follows: TGTGCCAGCAGCTTTACGAGCAATGAGCAGTTCTTC.